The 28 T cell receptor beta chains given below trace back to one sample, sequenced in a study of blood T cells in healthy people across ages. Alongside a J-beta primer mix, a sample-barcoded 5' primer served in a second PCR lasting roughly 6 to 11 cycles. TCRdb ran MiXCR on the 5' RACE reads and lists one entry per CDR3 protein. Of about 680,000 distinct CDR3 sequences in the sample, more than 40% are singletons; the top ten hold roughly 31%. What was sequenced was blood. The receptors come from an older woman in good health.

DNA for the CDR3: TGTGCCAGCAGCTTACGGACCCCTAGCGGTGGGACCTACAATGAGCAGTACTTC. It encodes CASSLRTPSGGTYNEQYF. The rearrangement uses TRBV7-2 and TRBJ2-1, with TRBD2 identical over 7 bases. Near its end, the DNA agrees better with TRBJ2-7, so the J call may be wrong. The CDR3 has 18 amino acids. Germline V CDR1 and CDR2: SGHTA, FQGNSA.

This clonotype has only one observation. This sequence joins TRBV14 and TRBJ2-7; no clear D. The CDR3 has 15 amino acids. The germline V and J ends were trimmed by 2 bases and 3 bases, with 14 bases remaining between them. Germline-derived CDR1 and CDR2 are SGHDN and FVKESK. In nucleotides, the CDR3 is TGTGCCAGCAGCCAATCTGGCTCGGGTGTCTACGAGCAGTACTTC. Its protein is CASSQSGSGVYEQYF.

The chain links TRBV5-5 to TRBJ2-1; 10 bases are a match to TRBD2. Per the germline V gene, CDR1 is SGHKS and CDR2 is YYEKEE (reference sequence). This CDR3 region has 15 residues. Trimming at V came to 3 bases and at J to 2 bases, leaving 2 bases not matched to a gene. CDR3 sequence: CASSSLAGPYNEQFF. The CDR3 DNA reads TGTGCCAGCAGCTCACTAGCGGGACCCTACAATGAGCAGTTCTTC.

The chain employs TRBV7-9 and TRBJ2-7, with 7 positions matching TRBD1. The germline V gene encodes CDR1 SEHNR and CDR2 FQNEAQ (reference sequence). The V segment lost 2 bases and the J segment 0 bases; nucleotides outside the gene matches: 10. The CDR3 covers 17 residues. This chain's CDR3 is CASSLKRAAGGSYEQYF. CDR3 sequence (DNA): TGTGCCAGCAGCTTAAAGAGAGCGGCAGGGGGCTCCTACGAGCAGTACTTC.

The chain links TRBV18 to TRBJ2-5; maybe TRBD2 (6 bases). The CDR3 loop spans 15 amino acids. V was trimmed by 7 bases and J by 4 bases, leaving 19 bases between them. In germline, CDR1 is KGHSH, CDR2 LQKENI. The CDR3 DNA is TGTGCCAGCTTACGCCGGAGGGCTGGGGCAGAGACCCAGTACTTC. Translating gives CASLRRRAGAETQYF. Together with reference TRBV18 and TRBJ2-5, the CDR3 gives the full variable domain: NAGVMQNPRHLVRRRGQEARLRCSPMKGHSHVYWYRQLPEEGLKFMVYLQKENIIDESGMPKERFSAEFPKEGPSILRIQQVVRGDSAAYFCASLRRRAGAETQYFGPGTRLLVL.

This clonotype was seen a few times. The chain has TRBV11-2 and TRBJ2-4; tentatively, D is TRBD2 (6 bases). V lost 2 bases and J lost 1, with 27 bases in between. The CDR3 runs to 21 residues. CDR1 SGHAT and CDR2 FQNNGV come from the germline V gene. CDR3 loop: CASSLPTQGTTLGLAKNIQYF. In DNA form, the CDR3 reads TGTGCCAGCAGCTTACCTACCCAGGGTACGACTTTGGGACTGGCCAAAAACATTCAGTACTTC.

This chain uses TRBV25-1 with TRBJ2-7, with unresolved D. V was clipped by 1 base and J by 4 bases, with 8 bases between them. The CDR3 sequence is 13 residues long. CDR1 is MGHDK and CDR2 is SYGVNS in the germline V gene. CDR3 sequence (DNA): TGTGCCAGCAGTGAATCGCGGCCATACGAGCAGTACTTC. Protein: CASSESRPYEQYF.

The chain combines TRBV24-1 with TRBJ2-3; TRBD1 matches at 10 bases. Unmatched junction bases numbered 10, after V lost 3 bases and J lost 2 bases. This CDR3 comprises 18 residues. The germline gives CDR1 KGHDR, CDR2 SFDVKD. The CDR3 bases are TGTGCCACCAGTGATCCAACCGGGACAGGGGTCTTCACAGATACGCAGTATTTT. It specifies CATSDPTGTGVFTDTQYF.

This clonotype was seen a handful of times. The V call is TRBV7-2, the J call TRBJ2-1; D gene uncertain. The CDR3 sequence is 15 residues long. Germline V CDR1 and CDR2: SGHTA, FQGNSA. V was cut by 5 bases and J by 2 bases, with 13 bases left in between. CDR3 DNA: TGTGCCAGCAGCCCACCCAGGAGTACCTACAATGAGCAGTTCTTC. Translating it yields CASSPPRSTYNEQFF.

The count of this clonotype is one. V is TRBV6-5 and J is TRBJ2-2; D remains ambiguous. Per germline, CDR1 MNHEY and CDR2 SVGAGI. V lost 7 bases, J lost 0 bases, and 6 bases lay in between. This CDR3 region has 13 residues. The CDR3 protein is CASMGTNTGELFF. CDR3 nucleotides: TGTGCCAGCATGGGAACGAACACCGGGGAGCTGTTTTTT.

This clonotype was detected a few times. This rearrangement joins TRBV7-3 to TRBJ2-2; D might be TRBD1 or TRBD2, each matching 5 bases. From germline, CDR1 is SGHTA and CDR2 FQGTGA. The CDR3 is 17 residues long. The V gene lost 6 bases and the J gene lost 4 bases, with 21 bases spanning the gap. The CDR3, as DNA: TGTGCCAGCAGTCCTGGGGGATCGAGGGCCCGCACCGGGGAGCTGTTTTTT. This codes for CASSPGGSRARTGELFF.

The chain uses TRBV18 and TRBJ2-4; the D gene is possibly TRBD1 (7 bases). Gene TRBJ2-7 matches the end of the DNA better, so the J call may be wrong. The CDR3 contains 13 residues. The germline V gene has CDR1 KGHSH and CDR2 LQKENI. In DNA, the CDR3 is TGTGCCAGCTCTCGAGACAGGGAGGACGAGCAGTACTTC. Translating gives CASSRDREDEQYF.

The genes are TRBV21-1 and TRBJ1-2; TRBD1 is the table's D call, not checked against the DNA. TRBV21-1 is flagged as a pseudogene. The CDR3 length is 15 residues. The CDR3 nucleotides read TGTGCCAGCAGCCCGCGGGAAAGGGTAGGGGATGGCTACACCTTC. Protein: CASSPRERVGDGYTF.

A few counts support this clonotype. The CDR3 spells CASSNYGAQETQYF. DNA of the CDR3: TGCGCCAGCAGCAATTACGGGGCGCAAGAGACCCAGTACTTC. The chain recombines TRBV5-1 with TRBJ2-5, with D perhaps TRBD1 or TRBD2 (5 bases each). The CDR3 is made up of 14 amino acids. V was clipped by 4 bases and J by 2 bases, with 12 bases between them. Germline values: CDR1 SGHRS, CDR2 YFSETQ.

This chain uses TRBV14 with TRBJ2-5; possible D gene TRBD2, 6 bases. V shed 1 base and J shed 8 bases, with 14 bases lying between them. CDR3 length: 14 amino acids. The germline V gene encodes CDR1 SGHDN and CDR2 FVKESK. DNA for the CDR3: TGTGCCAGCAGCCAAGTTGCGGGGCGCGGAACCCAGTACTTC. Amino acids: CASSQVAGRGTQYF.

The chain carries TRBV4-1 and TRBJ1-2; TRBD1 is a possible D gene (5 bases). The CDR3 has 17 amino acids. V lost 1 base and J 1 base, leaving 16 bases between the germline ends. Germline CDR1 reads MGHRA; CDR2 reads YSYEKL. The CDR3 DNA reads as TGCGCCAGCAGCCAAGTGGTAGGGACGAAACGTAACTATGGCTACACCTTC. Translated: CASSQVVGTKRNYGYTF.

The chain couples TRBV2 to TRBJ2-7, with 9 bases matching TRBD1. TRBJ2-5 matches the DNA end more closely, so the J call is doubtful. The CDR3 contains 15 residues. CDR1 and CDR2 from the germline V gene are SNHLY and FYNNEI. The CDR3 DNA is TGTGCCAGCAGTGTAAATGGACAGGGGTTAGGGACCCAGTACTTC. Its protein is CASSVNGQGLGTQYF.

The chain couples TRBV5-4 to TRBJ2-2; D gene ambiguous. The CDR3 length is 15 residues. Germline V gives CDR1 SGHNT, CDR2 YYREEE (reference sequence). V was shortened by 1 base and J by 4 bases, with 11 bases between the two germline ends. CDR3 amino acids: CASSLNSRFTGELFF. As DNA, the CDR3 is TGTGCCAGCAGCTTGAACTCACGGTTCACCGGGGAGCTGTTTTTT.

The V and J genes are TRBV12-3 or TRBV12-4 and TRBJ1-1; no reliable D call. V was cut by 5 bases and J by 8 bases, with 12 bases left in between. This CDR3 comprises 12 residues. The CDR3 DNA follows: TGTGCCAGCAGTCGCCGGGTTGGGGAAGCTTTCTTT. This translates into CASSRRVGEAFF.

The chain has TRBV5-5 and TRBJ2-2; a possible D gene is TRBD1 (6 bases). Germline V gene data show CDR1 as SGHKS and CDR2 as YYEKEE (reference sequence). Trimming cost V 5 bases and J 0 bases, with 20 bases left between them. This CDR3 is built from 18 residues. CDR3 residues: CASRDHNRATTNTGELFF. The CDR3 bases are TGTGCCAGCAGGGACCATAACAGGGCTACAACGAACACCGGGGAGCTGTTTTTT.

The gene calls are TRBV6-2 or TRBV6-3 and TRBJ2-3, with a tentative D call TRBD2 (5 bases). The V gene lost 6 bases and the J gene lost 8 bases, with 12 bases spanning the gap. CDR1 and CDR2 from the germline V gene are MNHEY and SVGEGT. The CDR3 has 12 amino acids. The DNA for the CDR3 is TGTGCCAGCAGGGGAGACTCCCCTACGCAGTATTTT. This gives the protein CASRGDSPTQYF.

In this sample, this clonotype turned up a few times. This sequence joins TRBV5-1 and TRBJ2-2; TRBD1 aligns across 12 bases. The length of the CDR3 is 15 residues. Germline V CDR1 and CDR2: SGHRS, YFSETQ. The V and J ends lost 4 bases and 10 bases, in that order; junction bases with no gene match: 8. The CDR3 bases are TGCGCCAGCAGCCGGGACAGGGGGCGATTCGAGGAGCTGTTTTTT. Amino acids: CASSRDRGRFEELFF.

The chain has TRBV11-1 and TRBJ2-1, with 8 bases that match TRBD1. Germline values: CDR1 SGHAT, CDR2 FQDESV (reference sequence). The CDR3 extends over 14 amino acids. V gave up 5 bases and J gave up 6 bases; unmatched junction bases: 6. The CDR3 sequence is CASSTRQGSNEQFF. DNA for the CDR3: TGTGCCAGCAGCACCAGACAGGGGAGCAATGAGCAGTTCTTC. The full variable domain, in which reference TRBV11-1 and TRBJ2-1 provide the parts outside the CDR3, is EAEVAQSPRYKITEKSQAVAFWCDPISGHATLYWYRQILGQGPELLVQFQDESVVDDSQLPKDRFSAERLKGVDSTLKIQPAELGDSAMYLCASSTRQGSNEQFFGPGTRLTVL.

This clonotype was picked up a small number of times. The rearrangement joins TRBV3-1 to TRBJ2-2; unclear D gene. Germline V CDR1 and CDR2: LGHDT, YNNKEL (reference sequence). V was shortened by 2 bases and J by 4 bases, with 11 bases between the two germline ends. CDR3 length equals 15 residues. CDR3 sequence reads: CASSQYGLLTGELFF. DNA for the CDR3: TGTGCCAGCAGCCAATATGGGTTGCTCACCGGGGAGCTGTTTTTT.

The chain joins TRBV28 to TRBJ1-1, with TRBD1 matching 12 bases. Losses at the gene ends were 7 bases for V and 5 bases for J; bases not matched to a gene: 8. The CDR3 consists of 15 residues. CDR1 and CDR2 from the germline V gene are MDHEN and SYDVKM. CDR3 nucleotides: TGTGCCAGCATCCGGGACAGGGGGCTCGAAACTGAAGCTTTCTTT. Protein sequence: CASIRDRGLETEAFF.

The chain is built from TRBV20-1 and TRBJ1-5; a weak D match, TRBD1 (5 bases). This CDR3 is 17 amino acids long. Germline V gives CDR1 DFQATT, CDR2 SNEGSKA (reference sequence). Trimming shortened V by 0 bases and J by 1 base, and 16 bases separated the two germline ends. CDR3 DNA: TGCAGTGCTAGAGATCTCGGGGGTCGAATAAGCAATCAGCCCCAGCATTTT. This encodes CSARDLGGRISNQPQHF.

This CDR3 is CASSYDRRPYNEQYF. CDR3 sequence (DNA): TGTGCCAGCAGTTACGACAGGAGACCCTACAATGAGCAGTACTTC. This rearrangement joins TRBV6-5 to TRBJ2-1; a possible D gene is TRBD1 (6 bases). The end of the DNA aligns better with TRBJ2-7, so the J call may be wrong. Germline CDR1 reads MNHEY; CDR2 reads SVGAGI. CDR3 length equals 15 residues.

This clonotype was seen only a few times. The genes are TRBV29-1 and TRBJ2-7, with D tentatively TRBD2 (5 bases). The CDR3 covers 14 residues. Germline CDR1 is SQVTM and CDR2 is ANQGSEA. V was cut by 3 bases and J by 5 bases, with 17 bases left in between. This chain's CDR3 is CSVEEVSLSDEQYF. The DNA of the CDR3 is TGCAGCGTTGAGGAGGTCAGCCTTAGCGACGAGCAGTACTTC.